This T cell receptor beta chain emerged from a study of cytomegalovirus exposure and HLA in healthy donors. Study observations and caveats: Overall, roughly 160 TCR beta chains were annotated as cytomegalovirus-associated.

This clone was recorded a few times. The antigen is unknown. Trimming cost V 4 bases and J 4 bases, with 17 bases left between them. The CDR3 is made up of 16 amino acids. The germline gives CDR1 SGHDN, CDR2 FVKESK. Vbeta (60) and Jbeta (13) primers were used in the PCR. The data were produced by immunoSEQ multiplex PCR, yet TCRdb's version contains in-frame clones alone and is incomplete. The profile shows 100,000 to 150,000 clones, 15% to 20% of them singletons. This chain joins TRBV14 and TRBJ2-1; the D gene is possibly TRBD2 (5 bases). The sample consisted of PBMCs. The receptor comes from a female donor in good health and CMV-seropositive. The CDR3 loop is CASSRRPGRTYNEQFF. The CDR3 bases are TGTGCCAGCAGCCGTCGCCCTGGGAGAACATACAATGAGCAGTTCTTC.